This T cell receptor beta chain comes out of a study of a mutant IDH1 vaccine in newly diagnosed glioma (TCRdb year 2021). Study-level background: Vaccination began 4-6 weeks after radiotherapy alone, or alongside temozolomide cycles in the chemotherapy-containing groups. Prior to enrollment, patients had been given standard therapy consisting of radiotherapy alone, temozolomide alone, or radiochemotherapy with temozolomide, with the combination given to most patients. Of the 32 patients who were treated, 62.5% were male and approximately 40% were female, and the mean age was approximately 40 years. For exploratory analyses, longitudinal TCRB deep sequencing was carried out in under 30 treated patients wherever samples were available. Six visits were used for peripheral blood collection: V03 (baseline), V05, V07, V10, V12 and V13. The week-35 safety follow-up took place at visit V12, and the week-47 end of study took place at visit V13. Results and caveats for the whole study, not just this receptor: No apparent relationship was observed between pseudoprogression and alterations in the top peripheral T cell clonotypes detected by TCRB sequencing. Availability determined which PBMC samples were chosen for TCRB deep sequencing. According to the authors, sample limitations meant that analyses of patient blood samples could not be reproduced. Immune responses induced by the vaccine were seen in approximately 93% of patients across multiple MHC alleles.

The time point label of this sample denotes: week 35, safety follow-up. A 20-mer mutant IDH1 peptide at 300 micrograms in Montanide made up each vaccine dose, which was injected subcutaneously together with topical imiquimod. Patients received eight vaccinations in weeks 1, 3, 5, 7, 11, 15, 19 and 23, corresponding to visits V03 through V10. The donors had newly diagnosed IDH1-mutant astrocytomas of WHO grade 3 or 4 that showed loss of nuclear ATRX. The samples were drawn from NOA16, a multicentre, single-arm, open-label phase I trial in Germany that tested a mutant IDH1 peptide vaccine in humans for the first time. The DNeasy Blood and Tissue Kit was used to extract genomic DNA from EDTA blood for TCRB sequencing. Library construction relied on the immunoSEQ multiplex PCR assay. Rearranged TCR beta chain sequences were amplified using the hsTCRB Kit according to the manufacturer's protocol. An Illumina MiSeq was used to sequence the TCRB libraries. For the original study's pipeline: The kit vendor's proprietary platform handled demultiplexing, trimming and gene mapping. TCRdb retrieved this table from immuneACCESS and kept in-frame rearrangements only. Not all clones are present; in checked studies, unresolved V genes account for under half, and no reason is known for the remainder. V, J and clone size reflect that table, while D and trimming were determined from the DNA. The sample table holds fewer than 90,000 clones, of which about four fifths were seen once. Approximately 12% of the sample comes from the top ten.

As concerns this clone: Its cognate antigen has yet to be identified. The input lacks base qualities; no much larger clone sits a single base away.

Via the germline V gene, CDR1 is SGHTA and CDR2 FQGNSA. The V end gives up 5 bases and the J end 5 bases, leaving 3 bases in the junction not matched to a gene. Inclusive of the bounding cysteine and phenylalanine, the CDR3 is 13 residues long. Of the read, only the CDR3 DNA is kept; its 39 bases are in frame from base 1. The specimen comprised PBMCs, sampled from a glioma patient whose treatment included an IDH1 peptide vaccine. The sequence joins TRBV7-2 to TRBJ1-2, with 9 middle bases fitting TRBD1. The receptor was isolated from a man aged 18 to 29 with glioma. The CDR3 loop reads CASSPQGAYGYTF. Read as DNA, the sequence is TGTGCCAGCAGCCCACAGGGGGCATATGGCTACACCTTC.